A single sample gave rise to the 23 T cell receptor beta chains below, sequenced in a study of cytomegalovirus exposure and HLA in healthy donors. The study ran its PCR with 60 Vbeta and 13 Jbeta primers. The data were produced by immunoSEQ multiplex PCR, yet TCRdb's version contains in-frame clones alone and is incomplete. The sample includes 54,000 or so clones, 70% to 80% of them seen just once. Sequencing was performed on PBMCs. The receptors come from a woman in her sixties or seventies in good health and CMV-seropositive.

This rearrangement joins TRBV9 to TRBJ2-2, with TRBD2 matching 9 bases. The CDR3 totals 18 residues. CDR1 is SGDLS, CDR2 YYNGEE, per germline. The trim removed 0 bases at V and 0 bases at J, leaving 6 bases unmatched. This CDR3 reads CASSVEASGVTNTGELFF. As DNA, the CDR3 is TGTGCCAGCAGCGTAGAGGCTAGCGGGGTTACGAACACCGGGGAGCTGTTTTTT.

The V gene is TRBV5-1, the J gene TRBJ1-4, with D perhaps matching TRBD1 (5 bases). The CDR3 has 14 residues. Trimming pared 4 bases from V and 3 bases from J, leaving 10 bases between. In germline, CDR1 is SGHRS, CDR2 YFSETQ. The CDR3 DNA reads TGCGCCAGCAGCGCAGGGAAACCTAATGAAAAACTGTTTTTT. The encoded protein is CASSAGKPNEKLFF.

Here the CDR3 reads CASSWERAGGTQYF. The CDR3 DNA reads TGTGCCAGCAGCTGGGAGAGGGCCGGAGGGACCCAGTACTTC. V and J are TRBV5-5 and TRBJ2-5, with TRBD2 as a possible D gene (5 bases). V gave up 3 bases and J gave up 7 bases, with 16 bases separating them. In germline, CDR1 is SGHKS, CDR2 YYEKEE (reference sequence). There are 14 residues in the CDR3.

This rearrangement joins TRBV9 to TRBJ2-7; 7 bases agree with TRBD2. V gave up 3 bases and J gave up 3 bases; unmatched junction bases: 12. Germline V gene data show CDR1 as SGDLS and CDR2 as YYNGEE. The CDR3 is 16 amino acids. In nucleotides, the CDR3 is TGTGCCAGCAGCGCCTTGGCTAGCGGATCCATCTACGAGCAGTACTTC. Encoded protein: CASSALASGSIYEQYF. The full variable domain, with the rest looked up from reference TRBV9 and TRBJ2-7, is DSGVTQTPKHLITATGQRVTLRCSPRSGDLSVYWYQQSLDQGLQFLIQYYNGEERAKGNILERFSAQQFPDLHSELNLSSLELGDSALYFCASSALASGSIYEQYFGPGTRLTVT.

V gene TRBV4-3 combines with J gene TRBJ1-5; D uncertain. Trimming removed 0 bases at V and 0 bases at J, with 6 bases between. From germline, CDR1 is LGHNA and CDR2 YSLEER. CDR3 length: 15 amino acids. DNA for the CDR3: TGCGCCAGCAGCCAAGATCTTAGTAGCAATCAGCCCCAGCATTTT. Translating gives CASSQDLSSNQPQHF.

The chain uses TRBV7-2 and TRBJ1-6; no clear D. CDR1 and CDR2 from the germline V gene are SGHTA and FQGNSA. The length of the CDR3 is 14 residues. V lost 7 bases to trimming and J lost 7 bases, with 14 bases between them. The CDR3 here is CASTPFEGNSPLHF. DNA for the CDR3: TGTGCCAGCACCCCTTTCGAGGGAAATTCACCCCTCCACTTT.

This clone was observed a handful of times. The chain links TRBV4-1 to TRBJ2-2; 8 bases are shared with TRBD1. Germline assignment: CDR1 MGHRA and CDR2 YSYEKL. With V trimmed by 5 bases and J by 0 bases, 2 bases remained unmatched. The CDR3 contains 15 residues. Here the CDR3 DNA reads TGCGCCAGCAGCAGGGACAGGACGAACACCGGGGAGCTGTTTTTT. This encodes CASSRDRTNTGELFF.

This chain joins TRBV29-1 and TRBJ1-1; no definite D call. CDR1 SQVTM and CDR2 ANQGSEA come from the germline V gene. The CDR3 covers 13 residues. The V end lost 3 bases, the J end lost 3 bases, and 11 bases lay between the germline ends. The CDR3 DNA sequence: TGCAGCGTTGATTCGACACATGACACTGAAGCTTTCTTT. Encoded protein: CSVDSTHDTEAFF.

This chain connects TRBV7-9 to TRBJ2-5; D is perhaps TRBD1 (6 bases). Germline CDR1 SEHNR, CDR2 FQNEAQ (reference sequence). V was clipped by 8 bases and J by 4 bases, with 17 bases between them. The CDR3 runs 14 residues. The CDR3 loop reads CASCRTEGLETQYF. The DNA of the CDR3 is TGTGCCAGCTGTAGGACAGAAGGATTAGAGACCCAGTACTTC.

The count of this clone is one. The junction differs from germline at one of its ends, possibly a read error. The rearrangement links TRBV7-9 to TRBJ1-1; TRBD1 aligns across 8 bases. Germline values: CDR1 SEHNR, CDR2 FQNEAQ (reference sequence). This CDR3 is built from 16 residues. The CDR3 bases are TGTTCCAGCAGCGGCACTTCAGGGGGCCCGAACACTGAAGCTTTCTTT. Protein product: CSSSGTSGGPNTEAFF.

This clone came up once. V and J are TRBV9 and TRBJ1-2, with a possible D match to TRBD1 (6 bases). Trimming cost V 3 bases and J 3 bases, with 12 bases left between them. Looked up from germline, CDR1 is SGDLS and CDR2 is YYNGEE. The CDR3 has 14 residues. DNA of the CDR3: TGTGCCAGCAGCGCCACAGGGCTCGACTATGGCTACACCTTC. This translates into CASSATGLDYGYTF.

This clone was counted a few times. The V and J genes are TRBV6-5 and TRBJ1-3; 7 bases are a match to TRBD1. V dropped 2 bases and J dropped 8; count of bases not matched to a gene: 9. Germline V gives CDR1 MNHEY, CDR2 SVGAGI. The CDR3 contains 15 residues. This chain's CDR3 is CASSYTQQGFHTIYF. DNA of the CDR3: TGTGCCAGCAGTTACACCCAACAGGGGTTTCACACCATATATTTT.

This chain uses TRBV19 with TRBJ2-7, with D perhaps matching TRBD2 (6 bases). The CDR3 has 14 residues. Germline CDR1 is LNHDA and CDR2 is SQIVND (reference sequence). V lost 6 bases and J lost 4, with 16 bases in between. CDR3 protein: CASSRGGTSYEQYF. CDR3 coding DNA: TGTGCCAGTAGCCGGGGAGGAACATCTTACGAGCAGTACTTC. Full variable domain (remainder filled in from reference TRBV19 and TRBJ2-7): DGGITQSPKYLFRKEGQNVTLSCEQNLNHDAMYWYRQDPGQGLRLIYYSQIVNDFQKGDIAEGYSVSREKKESFPLTVTSAQKNPTAFYLCASSRGGTSYEQYFGPGTRLTVT.

The chain couples TRBV19 to TRBJ2-7; D may be TRBD2 (6 bases). The CDR3 is 15 residues long. Per germline, CDR1 LNHDA and CDR2 SQIVND (reference sequence). Trimming stripped 0 bases from V and 5 bases from J, with 14 bases between. The CDR3 DNA sequence: TGTGCCAGTAGTATAGATCATCGGGGGATGAACGAGCAGTACTTC. It specifies CASSIDHRGMNEQYF.

The chain couples TRBV5-6 to TRBJ1-2, with a tentative D call TRBD1 (5 bases). The V gene lost 5 bases and the J gene lost 3 bases, with 14 bases spanning the gap. From germline, CDR1 is SGHDT and CDR2 YYEEEE. The length of the CDR3 is 14 residues. This CDR3 is CASRSGGEDYGYTF. CDR3 DNA sequence: TGTGCCAGCAGAAGTGGAGGGGAGGACTATGGCTACACCTTC.

This CDR3 reads CASSTTGADYGYTF. Here the CDR3 DNA reads TGTGCCAGCAGCACGACAGGGGCAGACTATGGCTACACCTTC. The chain is built from TRBV6-5 and TRBJ1-2; 8 nucleotides line up with TRBD1. The CDR3 loop spans 14 amino acids. V shed 6 bases, J shed 3 bases, and the junction held 6 bases outside the gene matches. Germline V gene sequence: CDR1 MNHEY, CDR2 SVGAGI.

CDR3 sequence reads: CASSLEDWDYEQYF. As DNA, the CDR3 is TGCGCCAGCTCCCTCGAGGACTGGGACTACGAGCAGTACTTC. This chain links TRBV5-1 with TRBJ2-7, with a weak D call TRBD2 (5 bases). V was clipped by 7 bases and J by 3 bases, with 17 bases between them. CDR3 length equals 14 residues. Germline values: CDR1 SGHRS, CDR2 YFSETQ.

The chain combines TRBV27 with TRBJ2-7, with D possibly being TRBD2 (5 bases). Germline values: CDR1 MNHEY, CDR2 SMNVEV (reference sequence). CDR3 length equals 14 residues. Trimming took 8 bases from V and 3 from J, leaving 17 bases between them. The CDR3 coding sequence is TGTGCCAGCGTAGAGGGCGAGGTACTCTACGAGCAGTACTTC. It is translated as CASVEGEVLYEQYF.

The CDR3, as DNA: TGTGCCAGCAGCGTACAGACAGGGGGCCAGGGCGGGGAGCTGTTTTTT. Its protein is CASSVQTGGQGGELFF. This chain joins TRBV9 and TRBJ2-2, with 10 bases aligning to TRBD1. CDR3 length: 16 amino acids. V was pared by 1 base and J by 7 bases, with 7 bases of the junction left unmatched. The V gene's germline CDR1 is SGDLS and CDR2 YYNGEE.

The chain carries TRBV27 and TRBJ2-7, with TRBD1 matching 10 bases. Germline V gene sequence: CDR1 MNHEY, CDR2 SMNVEV (reference sequence). V was pared by 6 bases and J by 2 bases, with 7 bases of the junction left unmatched. The CDR3 spans 15 residues. The CDR3 loop is CASRYRDRGTYEQYF. In DNA form, the CDR3 reads TGTGCCAGCAGGTACCGGGACAGGGGAACCTACGAGCAGTACTTC.

This chain joins TRBV4-2 and TRBJ1-5, with 7 bases fitting TRBD1. The CDR3 contains 15 residues. Germline CDR1 LGHNA, CDR2 YNFKEQ. With V trimmed by 8 bases and J by 0 bases, 7 bases remained unmatched. The CDR3, as DNA: TGTGCCAGCTCGATACAGGGGTATAGCAATCAGCCCCAGCATTTT. It yields the protein CASSIQGYSNQPQHF.

The chain uses TRBV9 and TRBJ1-2; D unclear. CDR3 length equals 14 residues. Germline V CDR1 and CDR2: SGDLS, YYNGEE. The V end was cut by 0 bases, the J end by 7 bases, with 13 bases between. CDR3 loop: CASSVDLGPGGYTF. The CDR3 DNA sequence: TGTGCCAGCAGCGTAGACCTAGGCCCGGGTGGCTACACCTTC. The entire variable domain, with the rest obtained from reference TRBV9 and TRBJ1-2, is as follows: DSGVTQTPKHLITATGQRVTLRCSPRSGDLSVYWYQQSLDQGLQFLIQYYNGEERAKGNILERFSAQQFPDLHSELNLSSLELGDSALYFCASSVDLGPGGYTFGSGTRLTVV.

The chain carries TRBV7-9 and TRBJ2-2, with 8 bases fitting TRBD2. CDR3 length: 16 amino acids. Germline V gene sequence: CDR1 SEHNR, CDR2 FQNEAQ (reference sequence). The V and J ends lost 2 bases and 8 bases, in that order; junction bases with no gene match: 10. In DNA form, the CDR3 reads TGTGCCAGCAGCTTACTGGCTAGCGGGCCGTCGGGGGAGCTGTTTTTT. It yields the protein CASSLLASGPSGELFF.